These 28 T cell receptor beta chains were all obtained from the same sample, sequenced in a study of tumor-infiltrating lymphocytes in primary liver carcinoma (dated by TCRdb to between 2016 and 2019). The reads were generated on an Illumina HiSeq 2500. TCRbeta-specific cDNA was reverse-transcribed from approximately 500 ng total RNA using a constant-region primer and ProtoScript II reverse transcriptase. TCRbeta libraries were built with three nested multiplex PCR rounds, a slightly modified ARM-PCR procedure. Each of the first two PCR rounds ran for approximately 9 cycles and used multiplex TRBV1-TRBV30 forward primers together with a Cbeta reverse primer. TCRdb applied fastp at Q25 and MiXCR to the public reads, then kept only in-frame beta chains. Every CDR3 protein is listed once, alongside the most common genes and DNA of its rows. The sample table lists 310,000 or so distinct CDR3 sequences, 45% to 70% of them with a count of one. The top ten clones comprise approximately 17% of the sample.

TRIzol reagent was used to extract blood RNA from unsorted whole blood, while the DNeasy Blood & Tissue kit provided the germline DNA. Sequencing was performed on peripheral blood. The receptors stem from a woman in her 30s with primary liver carcinoma and hepatitis B virus infection.

This clonotype was counted a few times. The chain is built from TRBV12-3 or TRBV12-4 and TRBJ1-3, with no clear D. Trimming pared 5 bases from V and 6 bases from J, leaving 11 bases between. This CDR3 has 13 residues. CDR3 coding DNA: TGTGCCAGCAGTCCCCAACCCCTAAACACCATATATTTT. This translates into CASSPQPLNTIYF.

This clonotype showed up just a few times. The chain combines TRBV6-5 with TRBJ2-1, with TRBD2 matching 13 bases. The germline V gene encodes CDR1 MNHEY and CDR2 SVGAGI. The CDR3 totals 16 residues. Germline trimming cut 5 bases from V and 5 bases from J; bases unmatched to any gene: 6. The CDR3 is CASSPRTSGGHNEQFF. CDR3 DNA sequence: TGTGCCAGCAGTCCCCGGACTAGCGGGGGCCACAATGAGCAGTTCTTC.

About this clonotype itself: A much more abundant neighbour one base away suggests this may be a read error. The chain couples TRBV7-9 to TRBJ2-5; no firm D call. Germline V gene lookup returns CDR1 SEHNR and CDR2 FQNEAQ (reference sequence). V was clipped by 7 bases and J by 1 base, with 10 bases between them. This CDR3 contains 13 residues. CDR3 sequence: CASNFTAQETQYF. CDR3 sequence (DNA): TGTGCCAGCAACTTCACAGCCCAAGAGACCCAGTACTTC.

The gene calls are TRBV5-6 and TRBJ2-2; 9 positions agree with TRBD1. This CDR3 has 17 amino acids. V was clipped by 4 bases and J by 6 bases; unmatched bases: 13. Germline V CDR1 and CDR2: SGHDT, YYEEEE. DNA for the CDR3: TGTGCCAGCAGCCCTGGGACAGGGACATTACGCCCCGGGGAGCTGTTTTTT. It yields the protein CASSPGTGTLRPGELFF.

Of note for this clonotype: An end of the junction does not agree with germline; a read error may underlie this. This chain connects TRBV4-3 to TRBJ2-7; D ambiguous. The CDR3 runs to 16 residues. Germline V CDR1 and CDR2: LGHNA, YSLEER. The CDR3 DNA is TGCTCCAGCAGCCAAGATAGTGCAGGACCTCCCTACGAGCAGTACTTC. Protein: CSSSQDSAGPPYEQYF.

With regard to this clonotype: The conserved closing phenylalanine or tryptophan is absent in this CDR3, likely reflecting a read error. The J gene is TRBJ2-4, the V gene TRBV5-4; possible D gene TRBD2, 5 bases. This CDR3 contains 15 residues. V lost 3 bases to trimming and J lost 5 bases, with 15 bases between them. From germline, CDR1 is SGHNT and CDR2 YYREEE (reference sequence). This chain's CDR3 is CASSSHTGGQNIQYL. For the CDR3, the DNA is TGTGCCAGCAGCTCTCATACCGGAGGACAAAACATTCAGTACTTA.

V and J are TRBV29-1 and TRBJ2-2; 8 nucleotides line up with TRBD1. The CDR3 length is 13 residues. Germline-derived CDR1 and CDR2 are SQVTM and ANQGSEA. The V gene end was trimmed by 7 bases and the J gene end by 5 bases; junction bases not matched to a gene: 6. The CDR3 loop is CSGQGRITGELFF. The DNA of the CDR3 is TGCAGCGGACAGGGGAGGATTACCGGGGAGCTGTTTTTT.

Of note for this clonotype: Possible read error: a much larger clone is one base away. The genes are TRBV6-5 and TRBJ1-2, with 7 bases fitting TRBD1. The CDR3 contains 12 residues. Germline V gives CDR1 MNHEY, CDR2 SVGAGI. The CDR3 DNA reads TGTGTCAGCAGTAGAAGACAGGGTGGCTACACCTTC. Amino acids: CVSSRRQGGYTF.

This clonotype was observed a handful of times. The J gene is TRBJ1-1, the V gene TRBV7-9; D not resolved. The CDR3 is 13 residues long. Trimming removed 5 bases from V and 0 bases from J, with 7 bases in between. CDR1 is SEHNR, CDR2 FQNEAQ, per germline (reference sequence). The CDR3 is CASSKEMNTEAFF. The DNA for the CDR3 is TGTGCCAGCAGCAAAGAGATGAACACTGAAGCTTTCTTT. Based on the CDR3 plus reference TRBV7-9 and TRBJ1-1, the full variable domain is DTGVSQNPRHKITKRGQNVTFRCDPISEHNRLYWYRQTLGQGPEFLTYFQNEAQLEKSRLLSDRFSAERPKGSFSTLEIQRTEQGDSAMYLCASSKEMNTEAFFGQGTRLTVV.

Of note for this clonotype: One base away lies a much larger clone, so this may be a sequencing read error. The chain uses TRBV6-5 and TRBJ1-2, with D unclear. The CDR3 runs 12 residues. Germline CDR1 MNHEY, CDR2 SVGAGI. The CDR3 DNA is TGTACCAGCAGTTCTACAGCTAATGGCTACACCTTC. This sequence encodes CTSSSTANGYTF.

With respect to this clonotype: A much bigger clone sits one base away, suggesting this may be a read error. CDR3 sequence: CASRSQGLPQFF. CDR3 nucleotide sequence: TGTGCCAGCAGATCTCAGGGACTACCTCAGTTCTTC. The rearrangement joins TRBV12-3 or TRBV12-4 to TRBJ2-1, with 7 bases identical to TRBD2. This CDR3 comprises 12 residues. With V trimmed by 6 bases and J by 13 bases, 9 bases remained unmatched.

A remark on this clonotype: The CDR3 carries no conserved terminal phenylalanine or tryptophan, so it likely arises from a read error. The CDR3 protein is CASSLVGTGGHEQYL. For the CDR3, the DNA is TGTGCCAGCAGCTTAGTGGGGACAGGGGGGCACGAGCAGTACCTC. The rearrangement uses TRBV11-2 and TRBJ2-7; TRBD1 aligns across 11 bases. The germline gives CDR1 SGHAT, CDR2 FQNNGV. Trimming removed 1 base from V and 5 bases from J; junction bases left unmatched: 4. CDR3 length: 15 residues.

The chain uses TRBV14 and TRBJ2-5, with D possibly TRBD1 on 5 matching bases. Germline V CDR1 and CDR2: SGHDN, FVKESK. The CDR3 runs to 14 residues. V was cut by 6 bases and J by 5 bases, with 16 bases left in between. The CDR3 DNA follows: TGTGCCAGCAGTCCCAGGGCCATGATCGAGACCCAGTACTTC. Translated, it gives CASSPRAMIETQYF.

The rearrangement uses TRBV28 and TRBJ2-7; possibly TRBD2 for D (5 bases). V was pared by 3 bases and J by 0 bases, with 18 bases between. CDR1 and CDR2 (germline): MDHEN, SYDVKM. There are 17 residues in the CDR3. Here the CDR3 reads CASSLGGSDGISYEQYF. For the CDR3, the DNA is TGTGCCAGCAGTTTGGGTGGTAGCGACGGGATCTCCTACGAGCAGTACTTC.

The sample holds a few counts of this clonotype. This sequence joins TRBV12-3 or TRBV12-4 and TRBJ1-2; maybe TRBD1 (5 bases). The CDR3 is 14 residues long. V was shortened by 2 bases and J by 0 bases, with 7 bases between the two germline ends. The CDR3 DNA reads as TGTGCCAGCAGTTTAAAGGGGACTAACTATGGCTACACCTTC. Translating it yields CASSLKGTNYGYTF.

The gene calls are TRBV30 and TRBJ2-1, with D unclear. CDR3 length equals 11 residues. Germline-derived CDR1 and CDR2 are GTSNPN and SVGIG (reference sequence). The ends were cut back, 5 bases at V and 9 bases at J, with 11 bases in the middle. DNA of the CDR3: TGTGCCTGGGCCCACATGGTTGAGCAGTTCTTC. This encodes CAWAHMVEQFF.

A few counts support this clonotype. V gene TRBV6-5 combines with J gene TRBJ1-6; 7 bases are a match to TRBD1. Per the germline V gene, CDR1 is MNHEY and CDR2 is SVGAGI. The length of the CDR3 is 15 residues. V shed 5 bases and J 5 bases; nucleotides not matched to a gene: 6. CDR3 protein: CASSRADRNNSPLHF. Written as DNA, the CDR3 is TGTGCCAGCAGTAGGGCGGACAGGAATAATTCACCCCTCCACTTT.

The V gene is TRBV5-5, the J gene TRBJ2-1; 9 bases are shared with TRBD1. The CDR3 length is 15 residues. Trimming cost V 2 bases and J 8 bases; bases outside gene matches: 8. Per the germline V gene, CDR1 is SGHKS and CDR2 is YYEKEE (reference sequence). The CDR3 spells CASSFVGQGNDEQFF. CDR3 bases: TGTGCCAGCAGCTTTGTGGGACAGGGTAACGATGAGCAGTTCTTC.

To note about this clonotype: The junction and the germline gene differ at one end; a read error may be behind it. V is TRBV7-9 and J is TRBJ1-1, with no clear D. The CDR3 loop spans 13 amino acids. Germline lookup yields CDR1 SEHNR and CDR2 FQNEAQ (reference sequence). CDR3 protein: CASSLGTNTGAFF. CDR3 coding DNA: TGTGCCAGCAGCTTGGGAACAAACACTGGAGCTTTCTTT.

The chain couples TRBV13 to TRBJ2-7; no clear D gene. The CDR3 has 14 amino acids. Germline V gene data show CDR1 as PRHDT and CDR2 as FYEKMQ (reference sequence). Between the trimmed V and J ends, which lost 3 bases and 2 bases, there was a span of 11 bases. CDR3 loop: CASSFKRGTYEQYF. DNA for the CDR3: TGTGCCAGCAGCTTTAAACGTGGAACCTACGAGCAGTACTTC. Drawing the rest from reference TRBV13 and TRBJ2-7, the complete variable domain is AAGVIQSPRHLIKEKRETATLKCYPIPRHDTVYWYQQGPGQDPQFLISFYEKMQSDKGSIPDRFSAQQFSDYHSELNMSSLELGDSALYFCASSFKRGTYEQYFGPGTRLTVT.

A few counts support this clonotype. This chain joins TRBV4-1 and TRBJ2-3; 8 bases are shared with TRBD1. Germline-derived CDR1 and CDR2 are MGHRA and YSYEKL. V shed 1 base, J shed 1 base, and the junction held 7 bases outside the gene matches. The length of the CDR3 is 17 residues. CDR3 region: CASSQGPPTGGTDTQYF. CDR3 nucleotide sequence: TGCGCCAGCAGCCAAGGTCCCCCGACAGGGGGCACAGATACGCAGTATTTT.

This clonotype has only one observation. The junction shows a germline mismatch at one end, possibly a read error. V and J are TRBV6-2 or TRBV6-3 and TRBJ2-2; D unclear. CDR3 length equals 12 residues. Germline V lookup: CDR1 MNHEY, CDR2 SVGEGT. CDR3 in DNA: TGTGCCCGCAGTTACCTGGGGTGGGAGCTGTTTTTT. Protein product: CARSYLGWELFF.

In regard to this clonotype: One end of the junction does not line up with germline, which may come from a read error. V usage is TRBV11-2 and J usage is TRBJ2-6, with 7 bases aligning to TRBD1. Germline V lookup: CDR1 SGHAT, CDR2 FQNNGV. The CDR3 covers 19 residues. CDR3 residues: CASRSHPGQILVGANVLTF. CDR3 coding DNA: TGTGCCAGCCGCTCCCACCCGGGACAGATCTTAGTTGGGGCCAACGTCCTAACTTTC.

The rearrangement links TRBV29-1 to TRBJ1-1; a possible D gene is TRBD1 (6 bases). The germline CDR1 and CDR2 sequences are SQVTM and ANQGSEA. Trimming shortened V by 7 bases and J by 5 bases, and 20 bases separated the two germline ends. The CDR3 contains 14 residues. This chain's CDR3 is CSARGGGAGTEAFF. The CDR3 DNA sequence: TGCAGCGCTAGGGGGGGGGGCGCGGGGACTGAAGCTTTCTTT.

The chain has TRBV6-2 or TRBV6-3 and TRBJ2-1; TRBD2 matches at 7 bases. Germline CDR1 MNHEY, CDR2 SVGEGT. This CDR3 contains 17 residues. The junction had 8 bases not matched to a gene; V was cut back by 0 bases and J by 3 bases. The CDR3 DNA sequence: TGTGCCAGCAGTTACTCCCCTTTGAGCGGGGTCTACAATGAGCAGTTCTTC. It translates to CASSYSPLSGVYNEQFF.

The rearrangement joins TRBV7-9 to TRBJ2-2; unclear D gene. The V end lost 5 bases, the J end lost 7 bases, and 14 bases lay between the germline ends. This CDR3 has 14 amino acids. The germline V gene has CDR1 SEHNR and CDR2 FQNEAQ (reference sequence). CDR3 sequence: CASSPNPDGGELFF. The CDR3 DNA reads TGTGCCAGCAGCCCAAACCCCGACGGCGGGGAGCTGTTTTTT.

This clonotype was detected only once. A single base separates this from a much larger clone, so it may be a read error. The chain is built from TRBV6-5 and TRBJ1-5; tentative D call: TRBD1 (5 bases). Germline CDR1 reads MNHEY; CDR2 reads SVGAGI. The CDR3 is 14 amino acids. CDR3 sequence reads: CASSYEAGTQPKHF. As DNA, the CDR3 is TGTGCCAGCAGTTACGAGGCGGGGACTCAGCCCAAGCATTTT.

Remarks on this clonotype: This may stem from a read error, because a much larger clone lies one nucleotide away. This sequence joins TRBV11-3 and TRBJ2-1; 9 bases are shared with TRBD2. V shed 5 bases, J shed 6 bases, and the junction held 8 bases outside the gene matches. The CDR3 is 15 amino acids. CDR1 and CDR2 from the germline V gene are SGHNT and YENEEA. The CDR3 loop is CASSPGGGRANEQFF. The CDR3 nucleotides are TGTGCCAGCAGCCCGGGTGGCGGGAGGGCCAATGAGCAGTTCTTC.